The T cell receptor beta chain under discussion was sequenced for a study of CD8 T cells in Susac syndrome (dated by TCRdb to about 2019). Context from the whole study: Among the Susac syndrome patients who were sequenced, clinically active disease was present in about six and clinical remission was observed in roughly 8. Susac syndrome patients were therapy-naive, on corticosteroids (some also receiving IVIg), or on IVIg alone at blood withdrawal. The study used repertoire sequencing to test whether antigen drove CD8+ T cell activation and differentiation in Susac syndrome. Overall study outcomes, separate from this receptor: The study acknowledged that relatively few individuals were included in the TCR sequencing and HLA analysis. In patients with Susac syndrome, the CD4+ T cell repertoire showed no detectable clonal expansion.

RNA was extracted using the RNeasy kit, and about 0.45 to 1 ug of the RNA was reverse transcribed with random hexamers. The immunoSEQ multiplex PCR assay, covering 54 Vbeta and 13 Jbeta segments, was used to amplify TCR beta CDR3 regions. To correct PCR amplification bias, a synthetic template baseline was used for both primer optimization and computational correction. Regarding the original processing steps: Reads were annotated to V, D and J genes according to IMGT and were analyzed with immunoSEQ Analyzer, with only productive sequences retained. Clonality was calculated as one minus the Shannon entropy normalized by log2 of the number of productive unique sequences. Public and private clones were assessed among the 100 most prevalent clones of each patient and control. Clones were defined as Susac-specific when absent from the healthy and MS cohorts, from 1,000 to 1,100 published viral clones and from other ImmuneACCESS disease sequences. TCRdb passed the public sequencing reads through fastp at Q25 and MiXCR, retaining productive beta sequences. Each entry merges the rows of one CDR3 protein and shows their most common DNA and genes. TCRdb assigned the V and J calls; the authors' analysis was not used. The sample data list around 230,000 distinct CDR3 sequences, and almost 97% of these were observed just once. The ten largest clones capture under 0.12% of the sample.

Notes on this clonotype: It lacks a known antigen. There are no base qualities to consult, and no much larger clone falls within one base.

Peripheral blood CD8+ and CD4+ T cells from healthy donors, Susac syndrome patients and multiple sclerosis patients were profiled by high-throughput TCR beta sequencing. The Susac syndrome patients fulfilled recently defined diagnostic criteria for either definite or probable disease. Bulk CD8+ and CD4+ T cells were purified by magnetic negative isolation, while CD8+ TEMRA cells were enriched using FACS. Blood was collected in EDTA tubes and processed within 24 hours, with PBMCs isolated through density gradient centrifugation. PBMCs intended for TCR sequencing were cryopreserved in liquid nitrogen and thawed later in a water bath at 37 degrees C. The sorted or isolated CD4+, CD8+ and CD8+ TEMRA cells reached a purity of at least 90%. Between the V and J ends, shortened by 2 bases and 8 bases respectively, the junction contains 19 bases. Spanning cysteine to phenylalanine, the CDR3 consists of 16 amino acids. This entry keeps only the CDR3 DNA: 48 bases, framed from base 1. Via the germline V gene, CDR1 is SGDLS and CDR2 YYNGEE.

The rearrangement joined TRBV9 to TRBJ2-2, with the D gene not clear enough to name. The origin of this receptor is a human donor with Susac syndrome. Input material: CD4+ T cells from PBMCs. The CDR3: CASSVPPEPAEGELFF. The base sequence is TGTGCCAGCAGCGTCCCTCCCGAGCCTGCCGAGGGGGAGCTGTTTTTT.